This T cell receptor (beta chain) was identified in a study of blood T cell repertoires in COVID-19. As for the study in general: Both acute and convalescent COVID-19 samples were obtained from the United States, Italy and Spain.

V was trimmed by 6 bases and J by 5 bases, leaving 17 bases between them. CDR1 and CDR2 (germline): SGHDT, YYEEEE. The CDR3 is 15 residues long. This clone showed up just a few times. Using immunoSEQ multiplex PCR, the repertoire was profiled, and TCRdb retains in-frame clones only, with some absent. The repertoire holds about 37,000 clones, with 80% as singletons. The rearrangement uses TRBV5-6 and TRBJ2-2, with a tentative D call TRBD1 (7 bases). The sequencing sample was made of peripheral blood. This receptor was obtained from a woman aged 70-85 years with acute or convalescent COVID-19. For the CDR3, the DNA is TGTGCCAGCATCCGGGACAGTGGGGGGACCGGGGAGCTGTTTTTT. It specifies CASIRDSGGTGELFF.